This is a list of T cell receptor beta chains from one sample in a study of blood T cell repertoires in COVID-19. Produced via immunoSEQ multiplex PCR; TCRdb's table is partial and in-frame only. The sample carries over 80,000 clones, more than 75% recorded once. Sequenced: peripheral blood. The receptors here all came from a human donor in a cohort sampled during active COVID-19. The CDR3 runs from the conserved cysteine through the conserved F or W. The D gene is left open where the match is weak. A row's size may be missing; if present it is once, few, many or a size class.

v_call	cdr3_length	d_call	j_call	clone_size	cdr3_aa	cdr3_nt
TRBV30	14	-	TRBJ2-2	-	CAWSGTCRTGELFF	TGTGCCTGGAGTGGTACGTGTAGAACCGGGGAGCTGTTTTTT
TRBV7-2	13	-	TRBJ2-3	few	CASSPLATDTQYF	TGTGCCAGCAGCCCACTAGCCACAGATACGCAGTATTTT
TRBV6-1	16	TRBD1	TRBJ2-7	once	CASSEAGQAGAYEQYF	TGTGCCAGCAGTGAAGCGGGACAGGCAGGGGCCTACGAGCAGTACTTC
TRBV6-1	15	-	TRBJ2-7	once	CASREGTGAYYEQYF	TGTGCCAGCAGAGAAGGAACAGGCGCCTACTACGAGCAGTACTTC
TRBV28	15	TRBD1	TRBJ1-1	-	CASSRTGGRDTEAFF	TGTGCCAGCAGTAGGACAGGGGGCCGGGACACTGAAGCTTTCTTT
TRBV11-2	12	-	TRBJ2-7	-	CALGAGSYEQYF	TGTGCCTTAGGCGCAGGATCCTACGAGCAGTACTTC
TRBV28	13	TRBD1	TRBJ1-2	-	CAISDRVGYGYTF	TGTGCCATCTCCGACAGGGTGGGTTATGGCTACACCTTC
TRBV9	14	-	TRBJ1-1	-	CASSAGHMNTEAFF	TGTGCCAGCAGCGCCGGACATATGAACACTGAAGCTTTCTTT
TRBV3-1/TRBV3-2	16	-	TRBJ2-5	-	CASSQEWLERGETQYF	TGTGCCAGCAGCCAAGAGTGGCTAGAGAGGGGGGAGACCCAGTACTTC
TRBV28	14	-	TRBJ2-7	-	CASSLPPPEAEQYF	TGTGCCAGCAGTTTACCCCCCCCCGAGGCCGAGCAGTACTTC
TRBV29-1	12	-	TRBJ1-2	-	CSVGLRHNGYTF	TGCAGCGTTGGTCTGCGGCACAATGGCTACACCTTC
TRBV3-1/TRBV3-2	14	-	TRBJ1-6	-	CASRTGDYNSPLHF	TGTGCCAGCAGGACGGGAGACTATAATTCACCCCTCCACTTT
TRBV5-8	17	TRBD1	TRBJ2-2	-	CASSSRAGTGYTGELFF	TGTGCCAGCAGCTCCCGAGCCGGGACAGGTTACACGGGGGAGCTGTTTTTT
TRBV9	15	TRBD2	TRBJ2-2	-	CASSGSGRGTGELFF	TGTGCCAGCAGCGGTAGCGGGAGGGGCACCGGGGAGCTGTTTTTT
TRBV27	18	TRBD2	TRBJ2-1	-	CASSGRGTSGSSYNEQFF	TGTGCCAGCAGTGGCCGGGGGACTAGCGGTAGCTCCTACAATGAGCAGTTCTTC
TRBV24-1	13	-	TRBJ2-3	-	CATSDGGPDTQYF	TGTGCCACCAGCGATGGAGGGCCGGATACGCAGTATTTT
TRBV9	14	-	TRBJ2-5	-	CASSGNTDRETQYF	TGTGCCAGCAGCGGGAATACGGACAGAGAGACCCAGTACTTC
TRBV19	15	-	TRBJ2-4	-	CASSIARDHKNIQYF	TGTGCCAGTAGTATAGCGCGGGACCATAAAAACATTCAGTACTTC
TRBV7-2	12	-	TRBJ2-1	few	CASSSFGNEQFF	TGTGCCAGCAGCTCCTTCGGGAATGAGCAGTTCTTC
TRBV7-8	14	-	TRBJ1-5	-	CASSADSAYQPQHF	TGTGCCAGCAGCGCTGACAGCGCCTATCAGCCCCAGCATTTT
TRBV28	13	-	TRBJ1-2	-	CASTLALVNGYTF	TGTGCCAGCACCCTCGCGCTAGTTAATGGCTACACCTTC
TRBV5-1	20	-	TRBJ1-2	once	CASSLEPASRPLRSNYGYTF	TGCGCCAGCAGCTTGGAACCAGCTTCTAGGCCCCTCCGATCTAACTATGGCTACACCTTC
TRBV6-4	15	-	TRBJ2-5	-	CASRTRDPRGETQYF	TGTGCCAGCAGGACCCGGGATCCAAGGGGGGAGACCCAGTACTTC
TRBV6-5	15	-	TRBJ2-1	few	CASSYSRWNPNEQFF	TGTGCCAGCAGTTACTCGAGGTGGAACCCCAATGAGCAGTTCTTC
TRBV5-1	16	TRBD1	TRBJ2-7	-	CASSNTYGTGNYEQYF	TGCGCCAGCAGCAATACCTACGGGACAGGGAACTACGAGCAGTACTTC
TRBV19	15	-	TRBJ1-6	-	CATSLGARRNSPLHF	TGTGCCACCAGCCTGGGGGCAAGACGTAATTCACCCCTCCACTTT
TRBV28	16	TRBD1	TRBJ1-2	-	CASSLIFGTGGGGYTF	TGTGCCAGCAGTTTAATCTTCGGGACAGGGGGCGGTGGCTACACCTTC
TRBV19	18	TRBD2	TRBJ2-1	-	CASSSLLNSGSSYNEQFF	TGTGCCAGTAGTAGCCTTCTGAATAGCGGGAGCTCCTACAATGAGCAGTTCTTC
TRBV4-2	16	-	TRBJ1-4	-	CASSQGVTAANEKLFF	TGTGCCAGCAGCCAAGGAGTAACTGCGGCTAATGAAAAACTGTTTTTT
TRBV19	19	TRBD2	TRBJ2-7	few	CASSILGLAGGASSYEQYF	TGTGCCAGTAGTATCCTGGGACTAGCGGGAGGCGCCAGCTCCTACGAGCAGTACTTC
TRBV4-2	19	-	TRBJ1-4	-	CASSQKSVGGLATNEKLFF	TGTGCCAGCAGCCAAAAATCCGTCGGGGGGCTAGCAACTAATGAAAAACTGTTTTTT
TRBV7-3	13	TRBD2	TRBJ2-1	-	CASSYGLAGAQFF	TGTGCCAGCAGCTACGGACTAGCGGGAGCCCAGTTCTTC
TRBV2	14	TRBD2	TRBJ2-3	-	CASGPGLITDTQYF	TGTGCCAGCGGGCCGGGACTAATCACAGATACGCAGTATTTT
TRBV13	18	TRBD1	TRBJ2-5	-	CASSASLRGTGLQETQYF	TGTGCCAGCAGCGCGTCACTGCGCGGGACAGGGTTACAAGAGACCCAGTACTTC
TRBV7-9	15	-	TRBJ2-3	many	CASSPPFRAGDTQYF	TGTGCCAGCAGCCCCCCCTTTAGGGCAGGGGATACGCAGTATTTT
TRBV7-8	17	TRBD1	TRBJ1-5	-	CASIKGGRDRGLRAQHF	TGTGCCAGCATCAAAGGGGGCCGGGACAGGGGACTAAGGGCCCAGCATTTT
TRBV29-1	12	TRBD1	TRBJ2-7	-	CSVSTGAYEQYF	TGCAGCGTGTCGACAGGGGCCTACGAGCAGTACTTC
TRBV13	17	TRBD2	TRBJ2-3	-	CASSLAAGRSSTDTQYF	TGTGCCAGCAGCTTAGCAGCGGGGAGGTCCAGCACAGATACGCAGTATTTT
TRBV5-1	13	-	TRBJ2-7	-	CASSLASSYEQYF	TGCGCCAGCAGCTTGGCCAGCTCCTACGAGCAGTACTTC
TRBV3-1/TRBV3-2	13	-	TRBJ2-1	-	CASSLSLGVEQFF	TGTGCCAGCAGCCTCTCCCTCGGGGTTGAGCAGTTCTTC
TRBV6-1	15	TRBD1	TRBJ2-7	few	CASSEGQGHSYEQYF	TGTGCCAGCAGTGAGGGACAGGGGCACTCCTACGAGCAGTACTTC
TRBV7-3	14	-	TRBJ2-3	once	CASSYVQGTDTQYF	TGTGCCAGTAGTTACGTACAGGGCACAGATACGCAGTATTTT
TRBV5-4	14	-	TRBJ1-2	-	CASSRRLGDYGYTF	TGTGCCAGCAGCAGAAGGCTCGGGGACTATGGCTACACCTTC
TRBV11-2	13	-	TRBJ2-7	few	CASSLSTGYEQYF	TGTGCCAGCAGCTTATCGACGGGTTACGAGCAGTACTTC
TRBV4-3	16	TRBD2	TRBJ2-1	-	CASSQEVVSGKNEQFF	TGCGCCAGCAGCCAAGAGGTTGTGAGCGGGAAGAATGAGCAGTTCTTC
TRBV2	14	-	TRBJ1-1	-	CASSGGEGNTEAFF	TGTGCCAGCAGTGGAGGTGAGGGGAACACTGAAGCTTTCTTT
TRBV3-1/TRBV3-2	18	-	TRBJ2-4	-	CASSQDLGGRRMEDIQYF	TGTGCCAGCAGCCAAGATTTAGGCGGCCGAAGGATGGAGGACATTCAGTACTTC
TRBV24-1	19	TRBD1	TRBJ2-7	-	CATSDSGQGEGVGSYEQYF	TGTGCCACCAGTGACTCGGGACAGGGAGAAGGTGTCGGCTCCTACGAGCAGTACTTC
TRBV28	14	TRBD1	TRBJ1-2	-	CASSLGGRIYGYTF	TGTGCCAGCAGTCTAGGGGGCCGGATCTATGGCTACACCTTC
TRBV10-3	15	TRBD1	TRBJ2-1	few	CAISARTGGGNEQFF	TGTGCCATCAGTGCAAGGACAGGGGGCGGAAATGAGCAGTTCTTC